Each of the 11 T cell receptor beta chains below was sequenced from the same sample in a study of CD8+CD57+ T cells in acquired aplastic anemia. CD8+CD57+ cell expansion had been shown by flow cytometry in patients chosen for sequencing. Genomic DNA was employed as the template in profiling TCR beta VDJ and CDR3. TCRdb independently ran MiXCR on the reads; one entry per CDR3 protein. The table includes under 350,000 distinct CDR3 sequences, roughly 53% detected once. The sample was sorted CD4+, CD8+, or CD8+CD57+ T cells (not recorded which) from PBMCs. Receptors were obtained from a human donor with aplastic anemia.

The chain employs TRBV20-1 and TRBJ1-1, with D possibly TRBD1 on 6 matching bases. This CDR3 spans 13 amino acids. Germline V gives CDR1 DFQATT, CDR2 SNEGSKA (reference sequence). V was clipped by 4 bases and J by 5 bases, with 14 bases between them. The CDR3, as DNA: TGCAGTGCTATTCGATCAGGGGAAACTGAAGCTTTCTTT. This gives the protein CSAIRSGETEAFF.

The V and J genes are TRBV9 and TRBJ1-5; 8 nucleotides match TRBD1. The trim removed 0 bases at V and 11 bases at J, leaving 10 bases unmatched. CDR1 is SGDLS and CDR2 is YYNGEE in the germline V gene. This CDR3 is built from 15 residues. In DNA form, the CDR3 reads TGTGCCAGCAGCGTAGATGGCCAGGGGGCGGAGACCCAGCATTTT. Its protein is CASSVDGQGAETQHF.

This clonotype was observed at least ten times. CDR3 sequence: CASSVTGTGLRETQYF. CDR3 in DNA: TGTGCCAGCAGCGTAACCGGGACAGGGTTGCGAGAGACCCAGTACTTC. The rearrangement links TRBV9 to TRBJ2-5, with TRBD1 matching over 9 bases. V was pared by 1 base and J by 4 bases, with 8 bases of the junction left unmatched. The CDR3 length is 16 residues. From germline, CDR1 is SGDLS and CDR2 YYNGEE.

The V call is TRBV7-9, the J call TRBJ2-1; D unclear. Trimming took off 8 bases at V and 0 bases at J, with 8 bases between the two ends. Germline loops: CDR1 SEHNR, CDR2 FQNEAQ (reference sequence). The CDR3 consists of 13 residues. The CDR3 loop reads CASCESSYNEQFF. The DNA for the CDR3 is TGTGCCAGCTGCGAGAGCTCCTACAATGAGCAGTTCTTC.

This chain links TRBV19 with TRBJ2-1; 12 bases align to TRBD2. The CDR3 loop spans 15 amino acids. Germline V CDR1 and CDR2: LNHDA, SQIVND (reference sequence). Trimming took 7 bases from V and 4 from J; bases not matched to a gene: 5. The CDR3 nucleotides read TGTGCCAGTAAGAGACTAGCGGGAGCTTACAATGAGCAGTTCTTC. Translating it yields CASKRLAGAYNEQFF.

Comments on this clonotype: Possible read error: a much larger clone is one base away. This chain connects TRBV3-1 to TRBJ1-6; tentative D call: TRBD1 (5 bases). The CDR3 loop spans 16 amino acids. Germline V gives CDR1 LGHDT, CDR2 YNNKEL (reference sequence). The V end lost 5 bases, the J end lost 16 bases, and 27 bases lay between the germline ends. CDR3 in DNA: TGTGCCAGCAGCAGTTCCGGGACCTCGAGCTTCGCGATACTCCACTTT. Translation gives CASSSSGTSSFAILHF.

This clonotype was seen ten or more times. V and J are TRBV15 and TRBJ2-5, with D tentatively TRBD2 (7 bases). In germline, CDR1 is LNHNV, CDR2 YYDKDF (reference sequence). This CDR3 region has 16 residues. Trimming pared 0 bases from V and 4 bases from J, leaving 15 bases between. As DNA, the CDR3 is TGTGCCACCAGCAGAGAGGATAGGGGGGGACCAGAGACCCAGTACTTC. Protein product: CATSREDRGGPETQYF.

This clonotype was counted a few times. The chain has TRBV10-3 and TRBJ1-6; the match to TRBD1 covers 7 bases. Germline CDR1 ENHRY, CDR2 SYGVKD. The CDR3 consists of 14 residues. Losses at the gene ends were 8 bases for V and 7 bases for J; bases not matched to a gene: 8. The CDR3: CAISTGTSNSPLHF. CDR3 nucleotides: TGTGCCATCTCGACAGGGACGTCCAATTCACCCCTCCACTTT.

V usage is TRBV6-5 and J usage is TRBJ1-4; no reliable D call. This CDR3 contains 16 residues. Per germline, CDR1 MNHEY and CDR2 SVGAGI. V was trimmed by 0 bases and J by 10 bases, leaving 18 bases between them. The CDR3 nucleotides are TGTGCCAGCAGTTACTCGGAGGCAGTCGGGTATGGAAAACTGTTTTTT. Translating gives CASSYSEAVGYGKLFF.

This clonotype has ten or more counts. The V call is TRBV20-1, the J call TRBJ2-4, with D unresolved. Germline loops: CDR1 DFQATT, CDR2 SNEGSKA (reference sequence). The CDR3 spans 11 residues. Deletions cut 6 bases from V and 6 bases from J, with 9 bases between. The CDR3 coding sequence is TGCAGTGCCGTCAGTGGAAACATTCAGTACTTC. It yields the protein CSAVSGNIQYF.

The V call is TRBV20-1, the J call TRBJ1-6; no firm D call. The CDR3 is made up of 16 amino acids. Germline V lookup: CDR1 DFQATT, CDR2 SNEGSKA (reference sequence). V was clipped by 2 bases and J by 5 bases, with 16 bases between them. In DNA form, the CDR3 reads TGCAGTGCTAGAATTTTAAGGGATGGCGATAATTCACCCCTCCACTTT. Protein sequence: CSARILRDGDNSPLHF.